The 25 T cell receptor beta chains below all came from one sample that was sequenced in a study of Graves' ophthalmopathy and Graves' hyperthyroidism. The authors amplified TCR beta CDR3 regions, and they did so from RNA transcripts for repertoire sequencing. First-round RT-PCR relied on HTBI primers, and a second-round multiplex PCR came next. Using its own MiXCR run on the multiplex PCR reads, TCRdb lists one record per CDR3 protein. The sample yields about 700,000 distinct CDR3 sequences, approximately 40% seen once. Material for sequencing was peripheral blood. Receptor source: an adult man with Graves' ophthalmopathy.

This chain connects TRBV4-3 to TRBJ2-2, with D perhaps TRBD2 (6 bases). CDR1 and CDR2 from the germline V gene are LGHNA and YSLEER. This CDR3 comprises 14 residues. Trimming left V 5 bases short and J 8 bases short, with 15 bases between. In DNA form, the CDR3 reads TGCGCCAGCAGCACCGGGACTGCCTTGGGGGAGCTGTTTTTT. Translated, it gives CASSTGTALGELFF.

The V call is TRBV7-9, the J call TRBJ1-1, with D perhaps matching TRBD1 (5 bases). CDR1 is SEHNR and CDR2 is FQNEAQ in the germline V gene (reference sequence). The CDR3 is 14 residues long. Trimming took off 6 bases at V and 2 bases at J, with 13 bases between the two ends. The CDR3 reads CASSNPGPNTEAFF. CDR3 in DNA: TGTGCCAGCAGTAATCCGGGACCTAACACTGAAGCTTTCTTT.

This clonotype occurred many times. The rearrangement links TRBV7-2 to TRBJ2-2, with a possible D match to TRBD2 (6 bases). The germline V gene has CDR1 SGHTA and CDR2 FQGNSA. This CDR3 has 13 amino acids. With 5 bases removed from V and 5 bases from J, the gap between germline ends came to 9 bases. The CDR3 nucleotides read TGTGCCAGCAGCAACCGGGAGACCGGGGAGCTGTTTTTT. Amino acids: CASSNRETGELFF.

The CDR3 DNA sequence: TGCAGCGTTGAAGAATGGGGGGGCACTGAAGCTTTCTTT. Translating it yields CSVEEWGGTEAFF. This chain links TRBV29-1 with TRBJ1-1; possible D gene TRBD1, 5 bases. Per germline, CDR1 SQVTM and CDR2 ANQGSEA. The V gene lost 0 bases and the J gene lost 4 bases, with 9 bases spanning the gap. The CDR3 length is 13 residues. Using reference TRBV29-1 and TRBJ1-1 for the parts outside the CDR3, the full variable domain is SAVISQKPSRDICQRGTSLTIQCQVDSQVTMMFWYRQQPGQSLTLIATANQGSEATYESGFVIDKFPISRPNLTFSTLTVSNMSPEDSSIYLCSVEEWGGTEAFFGQGTRLTVV.

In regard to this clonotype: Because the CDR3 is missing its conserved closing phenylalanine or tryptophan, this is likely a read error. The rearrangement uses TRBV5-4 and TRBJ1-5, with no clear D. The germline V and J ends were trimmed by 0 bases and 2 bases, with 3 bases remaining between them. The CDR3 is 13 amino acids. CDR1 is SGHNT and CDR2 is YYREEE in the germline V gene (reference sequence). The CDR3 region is CASSLDGNQPQHL. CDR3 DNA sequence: TGTGCCAGCAGCTTGGATGGCAATCAGCCCCAGCATCTT.

The CDR3 region has the DNA TGTGCCAGCAGTCTTACAGGGGACACCTACGAGCAGTACTTC. It encodes CASSLTGDTYEQYF. V is TRBV25-1 and J is TRBJ2-7; 7 nucleotides agree with TRBD1. Looked up from germline, CDR1 is MGHDK and CDR2 is SYGVNS. V lost 5 bases to trimming and J lost 2 bases; unmatched junction nucleotides: 6. The CDR3 runs 14 residues.

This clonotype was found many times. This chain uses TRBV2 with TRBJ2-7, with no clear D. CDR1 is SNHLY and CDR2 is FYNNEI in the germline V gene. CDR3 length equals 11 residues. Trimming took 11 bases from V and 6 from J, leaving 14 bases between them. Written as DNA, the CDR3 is TGTGCCTCCTTGAAAGCCCTCGAGCAGTACTTC. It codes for CASLKALEQYF.

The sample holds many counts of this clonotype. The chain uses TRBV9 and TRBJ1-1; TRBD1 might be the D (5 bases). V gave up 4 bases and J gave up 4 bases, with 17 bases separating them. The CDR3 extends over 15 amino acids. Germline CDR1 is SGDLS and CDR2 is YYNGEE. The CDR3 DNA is TGTGCCAGCAGCCAAGGCGGGGACGGGATCACTGAAGCTTTCTTT. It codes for CASSQGGDGITEAFF.

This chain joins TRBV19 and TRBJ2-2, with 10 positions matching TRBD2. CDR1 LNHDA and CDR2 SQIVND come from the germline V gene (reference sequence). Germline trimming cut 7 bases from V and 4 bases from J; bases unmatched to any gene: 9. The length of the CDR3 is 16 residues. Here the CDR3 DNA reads TGTGCCAGTATCCGTCTAGCGGGAGCGGCCACCGGGGAGCTGTTTTTT. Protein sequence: CASIRLAGAATGELFF. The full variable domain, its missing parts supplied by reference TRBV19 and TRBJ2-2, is DGGITQSPKYLFRKEGQNVTLSCEQNLNHDAMYWYRQDPGQGLRLIYYSQIVNDFQKGDIAEGYSVSREKKESFPLTVTSAQKNPTAFYLCASIRLAGAATGELFFGEGSRLTVL.

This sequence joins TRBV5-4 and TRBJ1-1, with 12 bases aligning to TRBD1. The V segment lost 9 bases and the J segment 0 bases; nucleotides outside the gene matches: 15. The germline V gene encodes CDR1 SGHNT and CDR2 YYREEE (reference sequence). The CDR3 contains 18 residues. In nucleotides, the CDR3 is TGTGCCACTGGGTCCGGAGGGGGACAGGGGGCGATGAACACTGAAGCTTTCTTT. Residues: CATGSGGGQGAMNTEAFF.

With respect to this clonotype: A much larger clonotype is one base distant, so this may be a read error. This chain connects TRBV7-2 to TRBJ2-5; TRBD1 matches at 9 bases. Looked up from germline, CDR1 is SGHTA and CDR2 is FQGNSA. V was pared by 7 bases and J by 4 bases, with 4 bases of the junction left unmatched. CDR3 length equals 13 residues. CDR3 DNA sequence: TGTGCCAGCATCGGGGGACAGGGAGAGACCCAGTACTTC. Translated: CASIGGQGETQYF.

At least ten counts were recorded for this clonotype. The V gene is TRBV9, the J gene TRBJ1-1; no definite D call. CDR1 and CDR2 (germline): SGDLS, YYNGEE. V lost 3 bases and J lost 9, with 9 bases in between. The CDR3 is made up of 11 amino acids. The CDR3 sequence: CASSGGGQAFF. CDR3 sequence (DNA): TGTGCCAGCAGCGGCGGTGGGCAAGCTTTCTTT.

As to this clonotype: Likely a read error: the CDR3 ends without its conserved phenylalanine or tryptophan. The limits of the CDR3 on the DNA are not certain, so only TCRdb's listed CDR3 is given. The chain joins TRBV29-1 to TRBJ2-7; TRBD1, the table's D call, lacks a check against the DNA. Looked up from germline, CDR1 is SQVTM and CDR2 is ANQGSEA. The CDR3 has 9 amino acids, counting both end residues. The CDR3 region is CSVITGGCL.

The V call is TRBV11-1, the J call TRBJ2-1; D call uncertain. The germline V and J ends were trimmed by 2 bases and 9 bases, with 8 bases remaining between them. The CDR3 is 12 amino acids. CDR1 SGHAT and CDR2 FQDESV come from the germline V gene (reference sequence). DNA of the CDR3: TGTGCCAGCAGCTTACACACTATTGAGCAGTTCTTC. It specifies CASSLHTIEQFF. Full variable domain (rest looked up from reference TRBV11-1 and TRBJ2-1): EAEVAQSPRYKITEKSQAVAFWCDPISGHATLYWYRQILGQGPELLVQFQDESVVDDSQLPKDRFSAERLKGVDSTLKIQPAELGDSAMYLCASSLHTIEQFFGPGTRLTVL.

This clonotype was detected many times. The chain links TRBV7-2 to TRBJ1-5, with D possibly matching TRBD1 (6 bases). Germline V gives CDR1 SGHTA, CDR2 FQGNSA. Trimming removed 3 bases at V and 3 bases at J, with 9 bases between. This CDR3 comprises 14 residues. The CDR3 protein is CASSLSGANQPQHF. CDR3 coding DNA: TGTGCCAGCAGCTTGTCAGGGGCCAATCAGCCCCAGCATTTT.

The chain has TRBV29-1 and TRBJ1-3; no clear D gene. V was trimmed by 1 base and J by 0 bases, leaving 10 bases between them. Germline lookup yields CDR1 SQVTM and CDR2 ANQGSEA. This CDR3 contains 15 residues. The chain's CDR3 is CSVEAWPRSGNTIYF. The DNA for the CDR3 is TGCAGCGTTGAAGCGTGGCCCCGCTCTGGAAACACCATATATTTT.

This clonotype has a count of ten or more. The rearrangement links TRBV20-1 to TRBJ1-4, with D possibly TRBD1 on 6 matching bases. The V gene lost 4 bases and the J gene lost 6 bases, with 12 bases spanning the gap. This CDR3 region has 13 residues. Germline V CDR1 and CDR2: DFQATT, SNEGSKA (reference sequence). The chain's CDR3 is CSATGEGDEKLFF. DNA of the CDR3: TGCAGTGCTACAGGGGAGGGGGATGAAAAACTGTTTTTT.

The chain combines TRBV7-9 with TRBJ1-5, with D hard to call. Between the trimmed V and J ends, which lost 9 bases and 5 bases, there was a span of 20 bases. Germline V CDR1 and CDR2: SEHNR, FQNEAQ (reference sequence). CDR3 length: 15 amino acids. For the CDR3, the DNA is TGTGCCAGTAGCCCCCTGGTAGGGCCCGATCAGCCCCAGCATTTT. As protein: CASSPLVGPDQPQHF.

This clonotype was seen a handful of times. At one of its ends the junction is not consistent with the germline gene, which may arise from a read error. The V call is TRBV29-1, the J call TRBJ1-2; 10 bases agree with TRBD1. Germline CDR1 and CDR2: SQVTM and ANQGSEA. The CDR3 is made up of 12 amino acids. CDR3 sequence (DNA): TGTGCCACCCCGGGACAGGGGAGCGGCTACACCTTC. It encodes CATPGQGSGYTF.

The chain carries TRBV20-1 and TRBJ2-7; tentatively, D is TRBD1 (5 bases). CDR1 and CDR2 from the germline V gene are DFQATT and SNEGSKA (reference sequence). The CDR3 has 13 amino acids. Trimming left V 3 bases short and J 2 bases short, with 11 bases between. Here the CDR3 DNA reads TGCAGTGCTAGGAGAGACAGTACCTACGAGCAGTACTTC. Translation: CSARRDSTYEQYF.

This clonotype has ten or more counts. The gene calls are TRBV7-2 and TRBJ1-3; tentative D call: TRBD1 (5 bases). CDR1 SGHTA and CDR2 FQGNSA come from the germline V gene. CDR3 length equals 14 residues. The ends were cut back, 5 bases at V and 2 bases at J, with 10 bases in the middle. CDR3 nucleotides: TGTGCCAGCAGCCGCTCGGGGGCTGGAAACACCATATATTTT. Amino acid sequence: CASSRSGAGNTIYF.

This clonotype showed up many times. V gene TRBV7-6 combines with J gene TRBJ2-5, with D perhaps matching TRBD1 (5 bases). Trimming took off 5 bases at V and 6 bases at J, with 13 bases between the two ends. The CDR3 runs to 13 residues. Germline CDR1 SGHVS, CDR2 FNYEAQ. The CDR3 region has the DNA TGTGCCAGCAGCCCCCGGCAGGGCCAGACCCAGTACTTC. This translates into CASSPRQGQTQYF.

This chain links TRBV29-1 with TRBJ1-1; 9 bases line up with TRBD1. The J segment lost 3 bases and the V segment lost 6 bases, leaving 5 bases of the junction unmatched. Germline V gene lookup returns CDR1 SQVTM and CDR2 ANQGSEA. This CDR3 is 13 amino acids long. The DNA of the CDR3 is TGCAGCGTCGGACAGGGGACGGACACTGAAGCTTTCTTT. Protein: CSVGQGTDTEAFF.

CDR3 DNA: TGTGCCAGCAGTGAATGGGGCACTGGGGCCAACGTCCTGACTTTC. It encodes CASSEWGTGANVLTF. The V call is TRBV25-1, the J call TRBJ2-6, with TRBD1 as a possible D gene (5 bases). In germline, CDR1 is MGHDK, CDR2 SYGVNS. This CDR3 comprises 15 residues. V was shortened by 1 base and J by 2 bases, with 6 bases between the two germline ends. Looking up the rest from reference TRBV25-1 and TRBJ2-6 gives the full variable domain: EADIYQTPRYLVIGTGKKITLECSQTMGHDKMYWYQQDPGMELHLIHYSYGVNSTEKGDLSSESTVSRIRTEHFPLTLESARPSHTSQYLCASSEWGTGANVLTFGAGSRLTVL.

This CDR3 is CASSPNQQGLSNQPQHF. The CDR3 nucleotides are TGTGCCAGCTCACCTAACCAACAGGGGTTGAGCAATCAGCCCCAGCATTTT. The chain carries TRBV2 and TRBJ1-5, with 7 positions matching TRBD1. This CDR3 has 17 amino acids. Germline V lookup: CDR1 SNHLY, CDR2 FYNNEI. V trimming: 8 bases; J trimming: 1 base; junction bases outside the gene matches: 14.